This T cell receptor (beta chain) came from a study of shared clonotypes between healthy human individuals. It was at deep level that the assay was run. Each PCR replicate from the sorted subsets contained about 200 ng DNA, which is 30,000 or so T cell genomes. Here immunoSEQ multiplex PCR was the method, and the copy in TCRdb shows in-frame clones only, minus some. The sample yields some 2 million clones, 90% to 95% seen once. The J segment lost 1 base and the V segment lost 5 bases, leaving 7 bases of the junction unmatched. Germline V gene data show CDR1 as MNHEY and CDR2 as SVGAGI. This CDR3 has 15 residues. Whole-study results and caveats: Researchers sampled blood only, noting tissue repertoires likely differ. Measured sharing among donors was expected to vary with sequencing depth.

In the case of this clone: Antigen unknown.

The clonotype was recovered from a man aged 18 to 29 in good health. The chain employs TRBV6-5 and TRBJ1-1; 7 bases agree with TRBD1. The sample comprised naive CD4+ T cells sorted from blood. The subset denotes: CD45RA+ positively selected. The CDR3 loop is CASSSTGQANTEAFF. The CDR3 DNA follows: TGTGCCAGCAGTAGTACTGGACAGGCGAACACTGAAGCTTTCTTT.